This TCR beta chain was captured by sequencing in a study of graft-versus-host responses after intestinal transplantation. This clone was seen once. Its target is not known. Clones were sequenced by immunoSEQ multiplex PCR, and TCRdb holds only the in-frame ones, with some missing. The table includes 100,000 or so clones, approximately 92% detected once. Losses at the gene ends were 5 bases for V and 3 bases for J; bases not matched to a gene: 9. This CDR3 has 16 residues. Germline V gene lookup returns CDR1 SGHVS and CDR2 FNYEAQ. The chain carries TRBV7-6 and TRBJ2-3, with 9 bases that match TRBD2. The starting material was unstimulated CD8+ T cells sorted from spleen or lymph node cells, obtained before transplant. The TCR originated in a human donor who was the organ donor for an intestinal transplant. CDR3 sequence reads: CASSPSLAGVTDTQYF. The CDR3 bases are TGTGCCAGCAGCCCTAGCTTAGCGGGAGTGACAGATACGCAGTATTTT.